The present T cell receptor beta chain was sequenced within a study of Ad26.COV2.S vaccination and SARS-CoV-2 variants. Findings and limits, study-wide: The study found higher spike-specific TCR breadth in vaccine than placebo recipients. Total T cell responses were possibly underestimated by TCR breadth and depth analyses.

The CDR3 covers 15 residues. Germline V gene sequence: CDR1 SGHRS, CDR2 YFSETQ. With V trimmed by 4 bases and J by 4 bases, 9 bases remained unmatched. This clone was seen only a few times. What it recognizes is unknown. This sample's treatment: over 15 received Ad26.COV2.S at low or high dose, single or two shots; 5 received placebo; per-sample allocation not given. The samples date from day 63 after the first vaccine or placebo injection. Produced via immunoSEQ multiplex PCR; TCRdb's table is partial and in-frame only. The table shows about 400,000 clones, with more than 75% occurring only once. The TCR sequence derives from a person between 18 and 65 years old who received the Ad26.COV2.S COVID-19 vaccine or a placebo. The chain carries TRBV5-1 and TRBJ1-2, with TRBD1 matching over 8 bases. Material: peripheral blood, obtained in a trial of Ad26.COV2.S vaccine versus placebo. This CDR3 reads CASSLAPGQAYGYTF. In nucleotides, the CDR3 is TGCGCCAGCAGCCTCGCTCCGGGACAGGCCTATGGCTACACCTTC.